This entry is about one TCR beta chain. No antigen is known for it. This sample was included in a study of glioma-infiltrating T cells after dendritic cell vaccination. On the study more broadly: Patients received autologous tumor lysate-pulsed dendritic cell vaccination between the early 2000s and the early 2010s.

Fresh-frozen tumor tissue and more than two years of survival data were available for all. TCRdb's table, derived via immunoSEQ multiplex PCR, lists solely in-frame clones and lacks some. This table has approximately 84,000 clones, just over 85% appearing once. Per the germline V gene, CDR1 is SGHRS and CDR2 is YFSETQ. The trim removed 0 bases at V and 5 bases at J, leaving 4 bases unmatched. The CDR3 contains 15 residues. Regarding the study as a whole: No direct clonality-survival link was found; a diverse polyclonal response may matter. The cohort had few patients with full blood and tumor sets.

This clonotype originated in a human donor with glioblastoma. Here the sequenced sample was blood, taken before dendritic cell vaccination. This sequence joins TRBV5-1 and TRBJ2-1; TRBD2 aligns across 8 bases. This CDR3 reads CASSLAAGGHNEQFF. CDR3 nucleotides: TGCGCCAGCAGCTTGGCGGCGGGGGGTCACAATGAGCAGTTCTTC.